One sample yielded the 21 T cell receptor beta chains listed below, sequenced in a study of beta chain features in type 1 diabetes. Reverse transcribing all isolated RNA meant expressed TCRB transcripts were sequenced. Data came from immunoSEQ multiplex PCR; TCRdb stores just in-frame clones and leaves some out. The sample carries hundreds of thousands of clones, around 15% recorded once. Source material: naive CD4+ T cells from blood. Receptors were obtained from a man younger than 30 in good health.

The chain is built from TRBV9 and TRBJ2-1; D is uncertain. V lost 0 bases, J lost 3 bases, and 7 bases lay in between. Per germline, CDR1 SGDLS and CDR2 YYNGEE. The CDR3 is made up of 14 amino acids. The CDR3 DNA sequence: TGTGCCAGCAGCGTAGTCGTCTTCTACAATGAGCAGTTCTTC. Translated: CASSVVVFYNEQFF.

The chain has TRBV4-2 and TRBJ2-6, with D perhaps TRBD1 or TRBD2 (5 bases each). V lost 0 bases, J lost 0 bases, and 9 bases lay in between. In germline, CDR1 is LGHNA, CDR2 YNFKEQ. The CDR3 covers 17 residues. For the CDR3, the DNA is TGTGCCAGCAGCCAAGATCACGGGGCCTCTGGGGCCAACGTCCTGACTTTC. Residues: CASSQDHGASGANVLTF.

A word on this clone: The identical CDR3 is also encoded by other nucleotide sequences in the sample. The rearrangement uses TRBV7-9 and TRBJ1-5; D is possibly TRBD1 (6 bases). The CDR3 runs to 14 residues. Germline CDR1 is SEHNR and CDR2 is FQNEAQ (reference sequence). V was clipped by 5 bases and J by 1 base, with 9 bases between them. The chain's CDR3 is CASSRTGSNQPQHF. The DNA for the CDR3 is TGTGCCAGCAGCCGCACAGGGAGCAATCAGCCCCAGCATTTT. Together with reference TRBV7-9 and TRBJ1-5, the CDR3 gives the full variable domain: DTGVSQNPRHKITKRGQNVTFRCDPISEHNRLYWYRQTLGQGPEFLTYFQNEAQLEKSRLLSDRFSAERPKGSFSTLEIQRTEQGDSAMYLCASSRTGSNQPQHFGDGTRLSIL.

This clone has a handful of counts. The genes are TRBV10-3 and TRBJ1-5; no definite D call. The CDR3 is made up of 14 amino acids. The V end lost 2 bases, the J end lost 5 bases, and 10 bases lay between the germline ends. Germline values: CDR1 ENHRY, CDR2 SYGVKD. CDR3 sequence: CAISEGRIDQPQHF. The CDR3, as DNA: TGTGCCATCAGTGAGGGCAGGATAGATCAGCCCCAGCATTTT.

The gene calls are TRBV6-6 and TRBJ1-5; D may be TRBD1 (6 bases). V lost 8 bases and J 4 bases, leaving 12 bases between the germline ends. CDR3 length: 13 amino acids. Germline-derived CDR1 and CDR2 are MNHNY and SVGAGI (reference sequence). Written as DNA, the CDR3 is TGTGCCAGCCAGGGGCAGGGAAATCAGCCCCAGCATTTT. It codes for CASQGQGNQPQHF.

The V and J genes are TRBV7-9 and TRBJ2-7; the D is unclear. Germline CDR1 SEHNR, CDR2 FQNEAQ (reference sequence). V lost 2 bases and J 5 bases, leaving 4 bases between the germline ends. CDR3 length equals 11 residues. CDR3 residues: CASSLKNEQYF. CDR3 bases: TGTGCCAGCAGCTTAAAAAACGAGCAGTACTTC.

This clone has just a few counts. V usage is TRBV19 and J usage is TRBJ1-3, with D unresolved. V lost 3 bases and J lost 0, with 9 bases in between. There are 15 residues in the CDR3. Germline CDR1 is LNHDA and CDR2 is SQIVND (reference sequence). Here the CDR3 reads CASSIRATSGNTIYF. CDR3 DNA: TGTGCCAGTAGTATTCGTGCGACCTCTGGAAACACCATATATTTT.

This clone was seen only a few times. The rearrangement uses TRBV10-3 and TRBJ2-5; TRBD2 matches 7 bases. Germline V gives CDR1 ENHRY, CDR2 SYGVKD. V lost 6 bases and J lost 1; bases outside the gene matches: 8. This CDR3 comprises 15 residues. In nucleotides, the CDR3 is TGTGCCATCAGCTCCGGGACTACCACCCAAGAGACCCAGTACTTC. Amino acids: CAISSGTTTQETQYF.

This clone was counted a few times. The rearrangement joins TRBV6-5 to TRBJ2-3; weak D call: TRBD2 (7 bases). Trimming took 0 bases from V and 7 from J, leaving 17 bases between them. Per the germline V gene, CDR1 is MNHEY and CDR2 is SVGAGI. The CDR3 is 16 residues long. This CDR3 reads CASSYSWGGGVYTQYF. The CDR3, as DNA: TGTGCCAGCAGTTACTCGTGGGGAGGGGGAGTATATACGCAGTATTTT.

This clone has only a few counts. The J gene is TRBJ1-1, the V gene TRBV10-3; D unresolved. Germline CDR1 is ENHRY and CDR2 is SYGVKD. The ends were cut back, 0 bases at V and 1 base at J, with 6 bases in the middle. The CDR3 is 14 amino acids. CDR3 in amino acids: CAISESSANTEAFF. In nucleotides, the CDR3 is TGTGCCATCAGTGAGTCAAGCGCGAACACTGAAGCTTTCTTT.

J is TRBJ2-7 and V is TRBV7-3, with TRBD2 matching over 9 bases. The germline V gene encodes CDR1 SGHTA and CDR2 FQGTGA. The length of the CDR3 is 17 residues. The ends lost 2 bases at V and 6 bases at J; junction bases unmatched: 14. CDR3 amino acids: CASSLSIRASGASEQYF. DNA of the CDR3: TGTGCCAGCAGCTTATCTATCCGGGCTAGCGGGGCCAGCGAGCAGTACTTC.

The chain has TRBV7-8 and TRBJ1-6, with D unresolved. CDR1 is SGHVS and CDR2 is FQNEAQ in the germline V gene. The CDR3 covers 16 residues. Trimming took 1 base from V and 0 from J, leaving 7 bases between them. The DNA of the CDR3 is TGTGCCAGCAGCTTAGTCCCGAGCTCCTATAATTCACCCCTCCACTTT. Its protein is CASSLVPSSYNSPLHF.

The rearrangement uses TRBV7-2 and TRBJ1-5; D remains ambiguous. The CDR3 consists of 15 residues. CDR1 and CDR2 (germline): SGHTA, FQGNSA. V lost 5 bases and J lost 0, with 11 bases in between. The CDR3 region has the DNA TGTGCCAGCAGCCAGACACACTATAGCAATCAGCCCCAGCATTTT. Protein: CASSQTHYSNQPQHF. The full variable domain, in which reference TRBV7-2 and TRBJ1-5 provide the parts outside the CDR3, is GAGVSQSPSNKVTEKGKDVELRCDPISGHTALYWYRQSLGQGLEFLIYFQGNSAPDKSGLPSDRFSAERTGGSVSTLTIQRTQQEDSAVYLCASSQTHYSNQPQHFGDGTRLSIL.

This sequence joins TRBV28 and TRBJ1-2, with unresolved D. The CDR3 contains 12 residues. Germline V gene sequence: CDR1 MDHEN, CDR2 SYDVKM. Trimming pared 6 bases from V and 9 bases from J, leaving 14 bases between. The CDR3 DNA sequence: TGTGCCAGCAGAATAAGGGTCGAGAGCTACACCTTC. This translates into CASRIRVESYTF.

This clone came up a few times. The chain combines TRBV18 with TRBJ1-5; the match to TRBD1 covers 9 bases. Losses at the gene ends were 6 bases for V and 5 bases for J; bases not matched to a gene: 8. The CDR3 has 15 amino acids. Germline CDR1 reads KGHSH; CDR2 reads LQKENI. The CDR3 DNA reads TGTGCCAGCTCGAACAGGGGGCAAAGAGATCAGCCCCAGCATTTT. It specifies CASSNRGQRDQPQHF.

In its sample, this clone was seen a few times. J is TRBJ2-7 and V is TRBV10-2; tentatively, D is TRBD2 (5 bases). The germline gives CDR1 WSHSY, CDR2 SAAADI. V was clipped by 8 bases and J by 2 bases, with 13 bases between them. CDR3 length: 13 residues. The CDR3 nucleotides are TGCGCCAGCGTCATGACGGGGACCTACGAGCAGTACTTC. This translates into CASVMTGTYEQYF.

This clone came up a few times. This chain joins TRBV19 and TRBJ2-2; 7 nucleotides line up with TRBD1. J lost 4 bases, V lost 7 bases, and 6 bases had no gene match. Germline V CDR1 and CDR2: LNHDA, SQIVND (reference sequence). The CDR3 has 14 amino acids. As DNA, the CDR3 is TGTGCCAGTACTGGGACAGCTCGCACCGGGGAGCTGTTTTTT. Amino acid sequence: CASTGTARTGELFF.

The CDR3 DNA is TGCGCCAGCAGCTCACACCGGGCAGGGGACCACTATGGCTACACCTTC. Translation gives CASSSHRAGDHYGYTF. The chain has TRBV5-1 and TRBJ1-2, with D possibly matching TRBD1 (6 bases). V lost 3 bases, J lost 3 bases, and 18 bases lay in between. Germline assignment: CDR1 SGHRS and CDR2 YFSETQ. This CDR3 has 16 amino acids.

The CDR3 DNA sequence: TGTGCCAGCAATTCCCTCAGGGGCACCGGGGAGCTGTTTTTT. Encoded protein: CASNSLRGTGELFF. This chain links TRBV9 with TRBJ2-2; TRBD1 might be the D (6 bases). V was pared by 6 bases and J by 4 bases, with 13 bases between. Germline V gene data show CDR1 as SGDLS and CDR2 as YYNGEE. This CDR3 comprises 14 residues.

This chain joins TRBV28 and TRBJ1-3; TRBD1 aligns across 8 bases. The CDR3 consists of 15 residues. CDR1 and CDR2 from the germline V gene are MDHEN and SYDVKM. With 2 bases clipped from V and 4 bases from J, the junction kept 4 bases outside the gene matches. The CDR3 is CASSLAGGAGNTIYF. The DNA for the CDR3 is TGTGCCAGCAGTTTAGCAGGGGGCGCCGGAAACACCATATATTTT.

The chain joins TRBV14 to TRBJ2-2; D may be TRBD1 or TRBD2 (5 bases each). This CDR3 spans 14 amino acids. V lost 3 bases and J lost 0, with 5 bases in between. Per the germline V gene, CDR1 is SGHDN and CDR2 is FVKESK. The CDR3 is CASSQGANTGELFF. The DNA of the CDR3 is TGTGCCAGCAGCCAGGGGGCGAACACCGGGGAGCTGTTTTTT.